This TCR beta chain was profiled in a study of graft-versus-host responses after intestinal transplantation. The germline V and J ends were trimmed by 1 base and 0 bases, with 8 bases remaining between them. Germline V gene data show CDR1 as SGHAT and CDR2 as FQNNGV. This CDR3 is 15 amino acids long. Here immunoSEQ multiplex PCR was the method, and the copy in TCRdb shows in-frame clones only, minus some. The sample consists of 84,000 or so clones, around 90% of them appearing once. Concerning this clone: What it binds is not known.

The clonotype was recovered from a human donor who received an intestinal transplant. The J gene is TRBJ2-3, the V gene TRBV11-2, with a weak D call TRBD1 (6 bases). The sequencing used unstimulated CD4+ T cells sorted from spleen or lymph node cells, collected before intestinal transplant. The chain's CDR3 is CASSLGDTSTDTQYF. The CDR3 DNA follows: TGTGCCAGCAGCTTAGGGGACACCAGCACAGATACGCAGTATTTT. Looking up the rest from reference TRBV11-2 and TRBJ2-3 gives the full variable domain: EAGVAQSPRYKIIEKRQSVAFWCNPISGHATLYWYQQILGQGPKLLIQFQNNGVVDDSQLPKDRFSAERLKGVDSTLKIQPAKLEDSAVYLCASSLGDTSTDTQYFGPGTRLTVL.